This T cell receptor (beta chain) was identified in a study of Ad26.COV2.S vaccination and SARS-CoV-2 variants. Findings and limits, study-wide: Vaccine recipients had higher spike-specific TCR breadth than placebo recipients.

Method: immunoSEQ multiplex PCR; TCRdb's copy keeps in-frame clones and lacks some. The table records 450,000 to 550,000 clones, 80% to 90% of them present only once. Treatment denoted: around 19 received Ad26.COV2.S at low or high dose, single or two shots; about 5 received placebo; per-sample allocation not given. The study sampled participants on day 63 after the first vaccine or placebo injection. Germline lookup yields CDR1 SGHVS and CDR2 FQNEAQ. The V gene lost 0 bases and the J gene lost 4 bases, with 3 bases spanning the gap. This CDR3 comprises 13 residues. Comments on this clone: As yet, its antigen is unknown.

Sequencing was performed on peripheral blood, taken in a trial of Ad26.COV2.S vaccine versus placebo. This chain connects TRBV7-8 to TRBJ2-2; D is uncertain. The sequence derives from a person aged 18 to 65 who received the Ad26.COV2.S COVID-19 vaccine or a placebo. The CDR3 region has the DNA TGTGCCAGCAGCTTAGCGTTCACCGGGGAGCTGTTTTTT. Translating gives CASSLAFTGELFF.